This TCR beta chain was recorded in a study of T-cell memory formation after mild COVID-19. Whole-study context: Clusters were largely donor specific.

The CDR3 spans 14 residues. Looked up from germline, CDR1 is SGDLS and CDR2 is YYNGEE. Trimming cost V 6 bases and J 4 bases, with 14 bases left between them. Findings of the study overall: The CD4+ clones that contracted clustered mainly within CM and EM, and the CD8+ clones concentrated in EMRA. Prior to infection, memory already included some responding clones, suggesting cross-reactive memory joined.

Employing constant-segment primers, 5'RACE generated TCR alpha and TCR beta cDNA libraries bearing sample barcodes and UMIs. Each CDR3 protein is one row after TCRdb ran MiXCR on the 5' RACE reads. The sample lists a few hundred thousand distinct CDR3 sequences, around 20% occurring once. This clonotype was picked up many times. Its antigen is currently unknown. The clonotype originates from a young man who had mild COVID-19 (a few samples of this study predate the infection). Cell type and time point are not known. The sequencing input was PBMCs or a T cell subset sorted from them (not recorded which). This sequence joins TRBV9 and TRBJ2-1, with a possible D match to TRBD2 (5 bases). The CDR3 DNA follows: TGTGCCAGCACCCCAGGCGGGCGATACAATGAGCAGTTCTTC. It translates to CASTPGGRYNEQFF.